A selection of T cell receptor beta chains follows, all from one sample in a study of shared clonotypes between healthy human individuals. Profiling relied on immunoSEQ multiplex PCR, and the TCRdb table lists in-frame clones only, not all of them. The sample lists roughly 680,000 clones, 72% seen once, with roughly 1.8% in the top ten. The sample consisted of memory CD4+ T cells sorted from blood. These TCRs come from a woman under 40 in good health. CDR3s include the opening cysteine and the closing phenylalanine or tryptophan. The order of the fields is V gene, J gene, D gene, clone size, CDR3 DNA, CDR3 protein. D genes are given only for firm matches. Not all rows give a size; the values are once, few, many and, for expanded clones, a class.

TRBV6-4	TRBJ1-2	.	.	TGTGCCAGCAGTGACTCTCCGAAGTTGAGGGCACCCTATGGCTACACCTTC	CASSDSPKLRAPYGYTF
TRBV15	TRBJ1-1	.	.	TGTGCCACCAGCAGGGGACGGACGAACACTGAAGCTTTCTTT	CATSRGRTNTEAFF
TRBV28	TRBJ1-1	TRBD1	.	TGTGCCAGCAGTTTGACCGGGACAGGTGGTAGGTACGCTTTCTTT	CASSLTGTGGRYAFF
TRBV19	TRBJ2-7	TRBD2	.	TGTGCCAGTAGTATAGAGCGAGGAGGAAGGACTAGCGGCCTCTACGAGCAGTACTTC	CASSIERGGRTSGLYEQYF
TRBV10-3	TRBJ2-3	TRBD2	.	TGTGCCATCAGTGATTGGCCTAGCGGGAGGGCCGCAGATACGCAGTATTTT	CAISDWPSGRAADTQYF
TRBV5-5	TRBJ1-5	.	.	TGTGCCAGCAGCTTGGTTACAGGGTGGAATCAGCCCCAGCATTTT	CASSLVTGWNQPQHF
TRBV5-1	TRBJ1-3	.	once	TGCGCCAGCAGCTTGGGGCAGATCTCTGGAAACACCATATATTTT	CASSLGQISGNTIYF
TRBV7-2	TRBJ1-5	.	.	TGTGCCAGCAGCGCTAGACCACCGGCGGGCAATCAGCCCCAGCATTTT	CASSARPPAGNQPQHF
TRBV28	TRBJ1-3	.	.	TGTGCCAGCAGTTTGTCGGGGGTCCAAGGAAACACCATATATTTT	CASSLSGVQGNTIYF
TRBV5-1	TRBJ2-6	TRBD2	few	TGCGCCAGCAGCTATACTAGCGGGAGCTCATCTGGGGCCAACGTCCTGACTTTC	CASSYTSGSSSGANVLTF
TRBV5-6	TRBJ2-1	.	once	TGTGCCAGCAGCTTGTACGCCCCCTTTACCAATGCTGAGCAGTTCTTC	CASSLYAPFTNAEQFF
TRBV7-9	TRBJ2-3	TRBD2	.	TGTGCCAGCAGCGATACTAGCGGTGGGGGCACAGATACGCAGTATTTT	CASSDTSGGGTDTQYF
TRBV20-1	TRBJ1-4	.	few	TGCAGTAACCTTCGGAATGAAAAACTGTTTTTT	CSNLRNEKLFF
TRBV7-8	TRBJ2-4	TRBD1	.	TGTGCCAGCAGCTTGGACAGGGGAGCCAAAAACATTCAGTACTTC	CASSLDRGAKNIQYF
TRBV14	TRBJ2-7	.	.	TGTGCCAGCAGCCCCACACTTATCCACTACGAGCAGTACTTC	CASSPTLIHYEQYF
TRBV23-1	TRBJ2-1	TRBD1	.	TGCGCCAGCAGTCAACAGGGGGCGAGGAATGAGCAGTTCTTC	CASSQQGARNEQFF
TRBV11-3	TRBJ2-3	.	.	TGTGCCAGCAGCAAAGGGGCGACTAGCACAGATACGCAGTATTTT	CASSKGATSTDTQYF
TRBV4-1	TRBJ2-1	TRBD2	.	TGCGCCAGCAGCCACCGGACTAGCGTAGACAATGAGCAGTTCTTC	CASSHRTSVDNEQFF
TRBV4-1	TRBJ2-1	.	.	TGCGCCAGCAGCCAAAGGGAGCTAGACTTTTTCCCTAATGAGCAGTTCTTC	CASSQRELDFFPNEQFF
TRBV6-5	TRBJ2-1	.	.	TGTGCCAGCAAAAGACTAGTTTACAATGAGCAGTTCTTC	CASKRLVYNEQFF
TRBV5-4	TRBJ1-1	.	.	TGTGCCAGCAGCCGACATGGGACTGAAGCTTTCTTT	CASSRHGTEAFF
TRBV6-5	TRBJ1-1	.	.	TGTGCCAGCAGTTACTCGGGGGCTGGGTCCACTGAAGCTTTCTTT	CASSYSGAGSTEAFF
TRBV5-4	TRBJ1-2	TRBD1	.	TGTGCCAGCAGCTCCGACAGGGGGTACGGCTACACCTTC	CASSSDRGYGYTF
TRBV27	TRBJ1-5	.	.	TGTGCCAGCAGTTTTAGCGGGGAACCGAATCAGCCCCAGCATTTT	CASSFSGEPNQPQHF
TRBV27	TRBJ2-1	.	.	TGTGCCAGCAGTCAAACTAGCAAGCAGTTCTTC	CASSQTSKQFF
TRBV4-2	TRBJ2-6	.	.	TGTGCCAGCAGCAAAGGGGGAGGGGGCGGCTCTGGGGCCAACGTCCTGACTTTC	CASSKGGGGGSGANVLTF
TRBV6-5	TRBJ1-5	.	.	TGTGCCAGCAGTTACGGTCTCGGGAGCAATCAGCCCCAGCATTTT	CASSYGLGSNQPQHF
TRBV7-9	TRBJ1-2	.	.	TGTGCCAGCAGCTTAGATTCCAAAAACTATGGCTACACCTTC	CASSLDSKNYGYTF
TRBV19	TRBJ1-1	TRBD1	.	TGTGCCAGTAGTATAGTCGGCAGGGGGCCTAGGAACACTGAAGCTTTCTTT	CASSIVGRGPRNTEAFF
TRBV7-3	TRBJ2-2	.	few	TGTGCCAGCGGACGGCGGGATTCCGGGGAGCTGTTTTTT	CASGRRDSGELFF
TRBV29-1	TRBJ2-3	TRBD1	.	TGCAGCGTTGTAGGAGACAGGGGCAGCACAGATACGCAGTATTTT	CSVVGDRGSTDTQYF
TRBV2	TRBJ2-2	.	.	TGTGCCAGCAGTGAGATCAGGGGCACCGGGGAGCTGTTTTTT	CASSEIRGTGELFF
TRBV6-1	TRBJ2-3	TRBD2	many	TGTGCCAGCAGTGAAGGATCGACTAGCGGAGGTAGCACAGATACGCAGTATTTT	CASSEGSTSGGSTDTQYF
TRBV30	TRBJ2-7	TRBD2	.	TGTGCCTGGACAAGCGGGAGTCTGGACGAGCAGTACTTC	CAWTSGSLDEQYF
TRBV29-1	TRBJ1-5	TRBD1	.	TGCAGCGTTGCAGGGGGGGTCAATCAGCCCCAGCATTTT	CSVAGGVNQPQHF
TRBV4-1	TRBJ1-1	.	.	TGCGCCAGCAGCCAAGAGCTCTCCCCGCGCACTGAAGCTTTCTTT	CASSQELSPRTEAFF
TRBV28	TRBJ2-5	.	.	TGTGCCAGCAGTTCGACCCGGGACACCCAAGAGACCCAGTACTTC	CASSSTRDTQETQYF
TRBV18	TRBJ2-7	.	.	TGTGCCAGCTCTTCACAGGCGCCCTACGAGCAGTACTTC	CASSSQAPYEQYF
TRBV5-6	TRBJ2-3	.	.	TGTGCCAGCAGCCAGAAGGGGGAGGGAGATACGCAGTATTTT	CASSQKGEGDTQYF
TRBV6-5	TRBJ2-5	TRBD2	.	TGTGCCAGCAGGTCAGAACCGGGACTAAAAGAGACCCAGTACTTC	CASRSEPGLKETQYF
TRBV4-1	TRBJ1-3	.	.	TGCGCCAGCAGCCAAGAGAGGGGTTCAGCAATTTGGGGAAACACCATATATTTT	CASSQERGSAIWGNTIYF
TRBV11-1	TRBJ1-1	.	.	TGTGCCAGCAGCTTCTTAGGCACCGGGAGAAACACTGAAGCTTTCTTT	CASSFLGTGRNTEAFF
TRBV21-1	TRBJ1-3	.	.	TGTGCCAGCAGCAGGGACAGAGGAAACACCATATATTTT	CASSRDRGNTIYF
TRBV5-1	TRBJ2-6	.	.	TGCGCCAGCCATTTGCAGGGGAGCTCTTCTGGGGCCAACGTCCTGACTTTC	CASHLQGSSSGANVLTF
TRBV18	TRBJ2-7	TRBD1	.	TGTGCCAGCTCCCTCAGATCCGGGACAGGGGACCGCGAGCAGTACTTC	CASSLRSGTGDREQYF
TRBV5-4	TRBJ1-2	TRBD1	.	TGTGCCAGCGGGACAGACACTAACTATGGCTACACCTTC	CASGTDTNYGYTF
TRBV5-1	TRBJ2-1	TRBD1	.	TGCGCCAGCAGCTCGGGACAGACGTTTAATGAGCAGTTCTTC	CASSSGQTFNEQFF
TRBV7-3	TRBJ2-1	.	.	TGTGCCAGCAGCCCTTCCGTTGTACCTAACAATGAGCAGTTCTTC	CASSPSVVPNNEQFF
TRBV21-1	TRBJ2-3	.	.	TGTGCCAGCAGCTCGGGACTAGCGGGTCTACATACGCAGTATTTT	CASSSGLAGLHTQYF
TRBV30	TRBJ1-4	.	.	TGTGCCTGGAGAACAGGTTTACGGGATGAAAAACTGTTTTTT	CAWRTGLRDEKLFF
TRBV2	TRBJ2-1	TRBD2	.	TGTGCCAGCAGTAGGTTACTAGCGGGATTCAATGAGCAGTTCTTC	CASSRLLAGFNEQFF
TRBV28	TRBJ2-7	.	.	TGTGCCAGCAGGGGGAACCGGTACGAGCAGTACTTC	CASRGNRYEQYF
TRBV5-6	TRBJ1-2	.	once	TGTGCCACCGGTAGGGGGGCCTGGGGCTACACCTTC	CATGRGAWGYTF
TRBV5-4	TRBJ1-1	.	.	TGTGCCAGCAGCCACAATGGGGCCTTGCAAGCTTTCTTT	CASSHNGALQAFF
TRBV19	TRBJ1-1	.	many	TGTGCCAGTAGTATCGAGGGGATGAACACTGAAGCTTTCTTT	CASSIEGMNTEAFF
TRBV4-2	TRBJ2-7	.	.	TGTGCCAGCAGCCAAGATCCGGCGGATAGCTCCTACGAGCAGTACTTC	CASSQDPADSSYEQYF
TRBV10-3	TRBJ2-1	TRBD2	.	TGTGCCATCAGGGCCGGGACTAGCACTAACAATGAGCAGTTCTTC	CAIRAGTSTNNEQFF
TRBV19	TRBJ1-5	.	.	TGTGCCAGTAGTGGTGGAAAGGGGTTAAGCAATCAGCCCCAGCATTTT	CASSGGKGLSNQPQHF
TRBV5-1	TRBJ2-7	TRBD2	.	TGCGCCAGCAGCCCCGGGACTAGCGGGTTCCTTTACGAGCAGTACTTC	CASSPGTSGFLYEQYF
TRBV28	TRBJ1-5	TRBD1	.	TGTGCCAGCAGTTTGCCTCAGGGGGCCGGTCAGCCCCAGCATTTT	CASSLPQGAGQPQHF